These T cell receptor beta chains were read from a single sample in a study of T-cell memory formation after mild COVID-19. MiXCR was run by TCRdb on the 5' RACE reads, yielding one entry per CDR3 protein. The sample holds around 370,000 distinct CDR3 sequences; approximately 21% are singletons and the top ten take around 13%. The sequenced sample consisted of PBMCs or a T cell subset sorted from them (not recorded which). The receptors were sampled from an adult woman who had mild COVID-19 (a few samples of this study predate the infection). Cell type and time point are not known. Both conserved end residues are part of each CDR3. D genes are given only for firm matches. Some rows mark clone size as missing; the rest say once, few, many or name a class of expanded clone.

v_gene: TRBV20-1
d_gene: -
abundance: -
j_gene: TRBJ2-1
CDR3nt: TGCAGTGCAATTGACAAACCCCCCTACAATGAGCAGTTCTTC
CDR3aa: CSAIDKPPYNEQFF

v_gene: TRBV24-1
d_gene: TRBD1
abundance: -
j_gene: TRBJ2-7
CDR3nt: TGTGCCACCAGTGAGCTCAGGGGGCGGGATTACGAGCAGTACTTC
CDR3aa: CATSELRGRDYEQYF

v_gene: TRBV7-9
d_gene: TRBD1
abundance: few
j_gene: TRBJ2-1
CDR3nt: TGTGCCAGCAGCTTAGGTGGGACAGCATTCGATGAGCAGTTCTTC
CDR3aa: CASSLGGTAFDEQFF

v_gene: TRBV12-3/TRBV12-4
d_gene: -
abundance: -
j_gene: TRBJ2-3
CDR3nt: TGTGCCAGCAGTTCCTCCCCTTTGGTGTCTACGCAGTATTTT
CDR3aa: CASSSSPLVSTQYF

v_gene: TRBV19
d_gene: -
abundance: -
j_gene: TRBJ1-5
CDR3nt: TGTGCCAGTAGCTCCTTCTGGGAGCCCCAGCATTTT
CDR3aa: CASSSFWEPQHF

v_gene: TRBV20-1
d_gene: -
abundance: -
j_gene: TRBJ2-7
CDR3nt: TGCAGTGCTAGAGACCAAGATACCTCCTACGAGCAGTACTTC
CDR3aa: CSARDQDTSYEQYF

v_gene: TRBV7-9
d_gene: -
abundance: many
j_gene: TRBJ2-3
CDR3nt: TGTGCCAGCAGTCTCGCCGGGGGAGATACGCAGTATTTT
CDR3aa: CASSLAGGDTQYF

v_gene: TRBV12-3/TRBV12-4
d_gene: TRBD1
abundance: few
j_gene: TRBJ1-1
CDR3nt: TGTGCCAGCAGTCTTGGACAGGGTCGAGGGAACACTGAAGCTTTCTTT
CDR3aa: CASSLGQGRGNTEAFF

v_gene: TRBV5-1
d_gene: TRBD1
abundance: -
j_gene: TRBJ1-1
CDR3nt: TGCGCCAGCAGCTTGGGGACAGGGGGAATTGAAGCTTTCTTT
CDR3aa: CASSLGTGGIEAFF

v_gene: TRBV2
d_gene: TRBD1
abundance: -
j_gene: TRBJ1-4
CDR3nt: TGTGCCAGCAGTGGGGTTAGGGGGACAGAGCGTGAAAAACTGTTTTTT
CDR3aa: CASSGVRGTEREKLFF

v_gene: TRBV12-3/TRBV12-4
d_gene: -
abundance: -
j_gene: TRBJ1-2
CDR3nt: TGTGCCAGCAGTTTAGACGGGATCAACTATGGCTACACCTTC
CDR3aa: CASSLDGINYGYTF

v_gene: TRBV3-1
d_gene: -
abundance: -
j_gene: TRBJ1-2
CDR3nt: TGTGCCAGTCATACAGCAAACTATGGCTACACCTTC
CDR3aa: CASHTANYGYTF